A single sample is the source of the 2 T cell receptor beta chains below, sequenced in a study of T cell changes during pregnancy in multiple sclerosis. Generated by immunoSEQ multiplex PCR, the TCRdb table keeps only in-frame clones and is missing some. The profile covers about 79,000 clones, with 80% to 95% appearing a single time and around 0.5% taken by the ten largest. The source was CD4+ T cells from peripheral blood mononuclear cells, collected in the second trimester of pregnancy. Every receptor here comes from a female donor with multiple sclerosis, enrolled in a pregnancy study.

The genes are TRBV29-1 and TRBJ1-2; 7 positions match TRBD1. Germline CDR1 and CDR2: SQVTM and ANQGSEA. J lost 5 bases, V lost 7 bases, and 4 bases had no gene match. The CDR3 extends over 11 amino acids. The CDR3 DNA sequence: TGCAGCGCAGAACAGGGGTATGGCTACACCTTC. Its protein product is CSAEQGYGYTF.

The gene calls are TRBV21-1 and TRBJ2-7; the listed D gene, TRBD2, was not tested against the DNA. TRBV21-1 is a documented pseudogene. This CDR3 is 15 amino acids long. In DNA form, the CDR3 reads TGTGCCAGCAGCAGTAGTGCGGGGGCGGTGGACGAGCAGTACTTC. Translation gives CASSSSAGAVDEQYF.